Following are 14 T cell receptor beta chains from one sample sequenced in a study of blood T cells in healthy people across ages. The use of a sample-barcoded 5' primer and a J-beta primer mix characterized a second PCR of roughly 7 to 12 cycles. TCRdb re-derived calls from the 5' RACE reads in MiXCR, one entry per CDR3 protein. The sample shows 630,000 or so distinct CDR3 sequences, roughly 32% of them seen only once. Sequenced input: blood. The receptor source for this set is an elderly woman in good health.

This clonotype was found a few times. This chain joins TRBV5-5 and TRBJ1-1; 11 positions match TRBD1. V lost 3 bases, J lost 4 bases, and 11 bases stayed unmatched. Germline assignment: CDR1 SGHKS and CDR2 YYEKEE (reference sequence). This CDR3 is 17 amino acids long. The CDR3 bases are TGTGCCAGCAGCTCAAGATGGACAGGGGGCGATCCCACTGAAGCTTTCTTT. It encodes CASSSRWTGGDPTEAFF.

With respect to this clonotype: A much larger clone lies a single base off, so this may be a read error. The chain is built from TRBV6-5 and TRBJ2-7, with 7 bases fitting TRBD2. The CDR3 has 15 residues. In germline, CDR1 is MNHEY, CDR2 SVGAGI. CDR3 bases: TGTGCCAGCAGTCCCGCCCTCGGGGGGTCCTACAAGCAGTACTTC. This translates into CASSPALGGSYKQYF.

The chain links TRBV12-3 or TRBV12-4 to TRBJ1-2, with D tentatively TRBD1 (5 bases). The CDR3 loop spans 14 amino acids. Trimming took off 5 bases at V and 4 bases at J, with 14 bases between the two ends. This chain's CDR3 is CASSHPRDFYGYTF. CDR3 coding DNA: TGTGCCAGCAGTCACCCTCGGGACTTCTATGGCTACACCTTC.

This clonotype was seen repeatedly, ten times or more. This chain uses TRBV14 with TRBJ1-2; 8 nucleotides agree with TRBD1. V gave up 1 base and J gave up 1 base; unmatched junction bases: 2. This CDR3 is 15 amino acids long. Germline lookup yields CDR1 SGHDN and CDR2 FVKESK. This CDR3 is CASSQVGQDNYGYTF. The DNA for the CDR3 is TGTGCCAGCAGCCAAGTGGGACAGGATAACTATGGCTACACCTTC.

V usage is TRBV4-1 and J usage is TRBJ2-7, with 10 bases that match TRBD2. The J call may be mistaken, given a closer DNA end match to TRBJ2-5. Looked up from germline, CDR1 is MGHRA and CDR2 is YSYEKL. The CDR3 has 17 residues. CDR3 region: CASSQLAGVFRAETQYF. CDR3 nucleotides: TGCGCCAGCAGCCAACTAGCGGGGGTTTTCAGGGCAGAGACCCAGTACTTC.

The chain recombines TRBV20-1 with TRBJ2-1, with D maybe TRBD2 (6 bases). This CDR3 is 13 amino acids long. Germline loops: CDR1 DFQATT, CDR2 SNEGSKA (reference sequence). The germline V and J ends were trimmed by 1 base and 6 bases, with 10 bases remaining between them. The CDR3 protein is CSARAGGSNEQFF. DNA for the CDR3: TGCAGTGCTAGAGCCGGGGGAAGCAATGAGCAGTTCTTC.

As for this clonotype: One base away lies a much larger clone, so this may be a sequencing read error. V gene TRBV7-8 combines with J gene TRBJ1-5; unclear D gene. The CDR3 totals 14 residues. V was pared by 1 base and J by 6 bases, with 10 bases between. CDR1 is SGHVS, CDR2 FQNEAQ, per germline. CDR3 nucleotides: TGTGCCAGCAGCTTAGGTGAGAATATTCAGCCCCAGCATTTT. It specifies CASSLGENIQPQHF.

This clonotype has a count of ten or more. The chain uses TRBV27 and TRBJ2-2; D gene uncertain. The germline V gene encodes CDR1 MNHEY and CDR2 SMNVEV (reference sequence). The CDR3 loop spans 12 amino acids. V was trimmed by 3 bases and J by 6 bases, leaving 5 bases between them. The CDR3 DNA is TGTGCCAGCAGTTTCCTAGCCGGGGAGCTGTTTTTT. This codes for CASSFLAGELFF.

This clonotype came up a few times. DNA of the CDR3: TGCAGTGCTTGGATGGGGGGAGCGGGGGGCCTCGGGTTAAATGAGCAGTTCTTC. This sequence encodes CSAWMGGAGGLGLNEQFF. The chain joins TRBV20-1 to TRBJ2-1; 9 positions agree with TRBD2. After removal of 5 bases from V and 7 bases from J, the junction contained 21 bases not matched to a gene. CDR3 length: 18 residues. Germline V gives CDR1 DFQATT, CDR2 SNEGSKA (reference sequence).

This clonotype was counted at least ten times. The rearrangement joins TRBV6-1 to TRBJ2-3; 9 bases fit TRBD2. Germline CDR1 MNHNS, CDR2 SASEGT. Germline trimming cut 7 bases from V and 1 base from J; bases unmatched to any gene: 6. This CDR3 has 15 residues. This chain's CDR3 is CASTLTSGRTDTQYF. CDR3 in DNA: TGTGCCAGCACCCTGACTAGCGGCCGCACAGATACGCAGTATTTT.

The chain combines TRBV7-9 with TRBJ1-2; 8 bases fit TRBD1. CDR1 is SEHNR, CDR2 FQNEAQ, per germline (reference sequence). The CDR3 contains 14 residues. Losses at the gene ends were 4 bases for V and 8 bases for J; bases not matched to a gene: 9. This CDR3 is CASSSMGQENGYTF. CDR3 coding DNA: TGTGCCAGCAGCTCGATGGGACAGGAAAACGGCTACACCTTC.

This clonotype showed up many times. The chain recombines TRBV30 with TRBJ1-2; 7 bases agree with TRBD1. This CDR3 contains 11 residues. J was trimmed by 7 bases and V by 1 base; bases with no gene match: 0. Germline V gene data show CDR1 as GTSNPN and CDR2 as SVGIG (reference sequence). CDR3 amino acids: CAWSDRGGYTF. CDR3 bases: TGTGCCTGGAGTGACAGGGGTGGCTACACCTTC.

This clonotype occurred a few times. CDR3: CASTGGKNSPLHF. In DNA, the CDR3 is TGTGCCAGTACCGGGGGGAAAAATTCACCCCTCCACTTT. The V and J genes are TRBV6-6 and TRBJ1-6; TRBD1 is a possible D gene (5 bases). CDR1 and CDR2 from the germline V gene are MNHNY and SVGAGI (reference sequence). Deletions cut 9 bases from V and 7 bases from J, with 13 bases between. This CDR3 is built from 13 residues.

In this sample, this clonotype turned up a few times. The chain couples TRBV28 to TRBJ1-5; D gene ambiguous. Germline V gene data show CDR1 as MDHEN and CDR2 as SYDVKM. The V and J ends lost 6 bases and 1 base respectively, with 16 bases between them. This CDR3 comprises 16 residues. The CDR3 sequence is CASRVVSSWSNQPQHF. In DNA, the CDR3 is TGTGCCAGCAGGGTCGTCAGTTCTTGGAGCAATCAGCCCCAGCATTTT.